This TCR beta chain was profiled in a study of blood T cell repertoires in COVID-19. Study context: PBMCs, B-cell-depleted T cells, or T cells were the source of the cDNA or gDNA that made up the material.

The Seattle site enrolled patients during active infection and followed them longitudinally. The method was immunoSEQ multiplex PCR; TCRdb's version includes in-frame clones alone and lacks a portion of them. The sample lists about 68,000 clones; about 86% were seen once. V was clipped by 8 bases and J by 2 bases, with 15 bases between them. The CDR3 covers 15 residues. Germline CDR1 and CDR2: SEHNR and FQNEAQ (reference sequence). V is TRBV7-9 and J is TRBJ2-2; a weak D match, TRBD1 (6 bases). Material for sequencing was peripheral blood. The TCR was taken from a man older than 75 with COVID-19, enrolled during active disease. This chain's CDR3 is CASGLTGANTGELFF. CDR3 DNA sequence: TGTGCCAGCGGACTGACAGGAGCTAACACCGGGGAGCTGTTTTTT.